This T cell receptor (beta chain) was sequenced during a study of CD8+ T cells in alopecia areata (dated by TCRdb to 2016 to 2019). Describing the broader study: The treated patients took part in an open-label pilot trial in which moderate-to-severe alopecia areata was treated with oral tofacitinib at 5 to 10 mg twice daily. Patients received tofacitinib for 6 to 18 months and were then followed off drug for 6 months to check for delayed response and recurrence. For the treated patients, the SALT score, which quantifies what percentage of scalp surface area is affected, served as the measure of disease severity. The study used high-throughput TCRbeta sequencing to examine T cell clonal expansion in alopecia areata, in both the C3H/HeJ mouse model and human patients. In humans, TCRbeta sequencing was performed on scalp tissue and on sorted CD4+ and CD8+ peripheral blood T cells from healthy controls and from patients with patchy or totalis/universalis alopecia areata. Biopsies were taken from tofacitinib-treated patients at baseline and at 4 and 24 weeks of treatment, and a later scalp biopsy was taken in several of the tofacitinib-treated patients. Scalp clonality was compared among normal scalp (n=4), patchy alopecia areata scalp (n=8), and alopecia totalis/universalis scalp (n=8). The RNA source kit depended on sample type: the PAXgene miRNA kit for fixed scalp, the miRNeasy kit for PBMCs, and the RNeasy kit for mouse skin. TCRbeta CDR3 regions were amplified by immunoSEQ multiplex PCR with 35 Vbeta forward and 13 Jbeta reverse primers.

Overall study outcomes, separate from this receptor: Because the treated cohort was small and included a single nonresponder, larger studies are needed to assess links between baseline CD8+ expansion and response. Compared with normal scalp, lesional scalp, particularly in alopecia totalis/universalis, had higher clonality and more expanded CD8+ clones, which suggests antigenic drive. Resident alphabeta T cells in normal human skin are also sequenced, complicating scalp TCR repertoire analysis, unlike mouse skin dominated by gammadelta T cells. Compared with mice, TCR sequences shared between patients were less clear, possibly partly because of HLA diversity across the patient population. During tofacitinib treatment, many expanded lesional clones stuck around in both scalp and blood, and this persistence may partly explain why relapse happens after treatment is stopped. Scalp clonality and the number of expanded CD8+ clones among the top 100 scalp clones were significantly decreased by tofacitinib.

Note on this clone: Its antigen remains unidentified. Base qualities were left out, and no much larger clone turns up one base away.

The intended sense of this specimen's time point label: approximately 4 weeks on oral tofacitinib. The treatment or condition label of this sample denotes: oral pan-JAK inhibitor, 5-10 mg twice daily. Lesional scalp punch biopsies and peripheral blood were collected from alopecia areata patients. PBMCs were isolated by density centrifugation and stained for CD3, CD4 and CD8, after which CD4+ and CD8+ T cells were sorted on a FACSAria. Trimming at the junction amounts to 3 bases on V and 2 bases on J, and the germline ends lie 14 bases apart. From the cysteine through the phenylalanine, the CDR3 covers 14 amino acids. The entry retains the CDR3 DNA only, 42 bases that are in frame from base 1. The germline V gene (reference sequence) yields GTSNPN for CDR1 and SVGIG for CDR2. The library was produced with the immunoSEQ multiplex PCR assay. RNA was extracted from all samples and reverse transcribed into cDNA, which served as template for TCR sequencing. First-strand cDNA was synthesized using SuperScript III with a 2:1 mix of oligo-dT and random hexamers. A synthetic immune receptor repertoire was used to gauge amplification bias, and whatever bias remained was removed computationally. For the original study's pipeline: Raw reads were preprocessed to remove errors, and CDR3 was defined according to IMGT conventions as the region from the conserved cysteine to phenylalanine. To get clonality, Shannon entropy was normalized by log2 of the number of productive unique TCRs and the result was subtracted from 1. CD4 or CD8 identity of scalp clones was inferred by cross-referencing scalp TCRbeta sequences with sorted blood CD4 and CD8 repertoires. TCRdb limited this immuneACCESS table to in-frame rearrangements with V and J called. A share of clones is missing; checked studies link under half to unresolved V genes, and the rest is unexplained. That table furnishes V, J and clone size, whereas the DNA furnished D and trimming. The sample profile shows fewer than 250,000 clones; about 60% of them were found once. Around 0.7% of the sample comes from the top ten.

This clonotype was sampled from a human donor with alopecia areata. This sequence uses TRBV30 and TRBJ2-7, and perhaps TRBD2 as D gene, on 6 matching bases. The material sequenced was CD4+ T cells sorted from blood, taken at week 4, from a patient treated with tofacitinib. Read as DNA, the sequence is TGTGCCTGGAGGGGGGGTATTGATCCCTACGAGCAGTACTTC. It translates to CAWRGGIDPYEQYF.